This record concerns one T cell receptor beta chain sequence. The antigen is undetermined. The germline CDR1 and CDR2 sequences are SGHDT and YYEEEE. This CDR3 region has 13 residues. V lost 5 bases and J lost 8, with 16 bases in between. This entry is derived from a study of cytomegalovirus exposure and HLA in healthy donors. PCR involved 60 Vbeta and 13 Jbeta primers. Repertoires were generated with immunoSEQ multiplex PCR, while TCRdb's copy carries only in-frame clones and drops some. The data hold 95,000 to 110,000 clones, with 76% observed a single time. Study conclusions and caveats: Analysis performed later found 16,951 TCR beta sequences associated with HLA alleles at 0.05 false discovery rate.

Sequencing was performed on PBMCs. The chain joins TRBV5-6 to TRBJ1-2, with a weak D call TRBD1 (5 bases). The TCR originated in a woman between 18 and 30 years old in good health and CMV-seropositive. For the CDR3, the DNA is TGTGCCAGCAGGTTCGCGGGGGTCTGGGGCTACACCTTC. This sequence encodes CASRFAGVWGYTF. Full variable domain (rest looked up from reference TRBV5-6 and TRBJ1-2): DAGVTQSPTHLIKTRGQQVTLRCSPKSGHDTVSWYQQALGQGPQFIFQYYEEEERQRGNFPDRFSGHQFPNYSSELNVNALLLGDSALYLCASRFAGVWGYTFGSGTRLTVV.